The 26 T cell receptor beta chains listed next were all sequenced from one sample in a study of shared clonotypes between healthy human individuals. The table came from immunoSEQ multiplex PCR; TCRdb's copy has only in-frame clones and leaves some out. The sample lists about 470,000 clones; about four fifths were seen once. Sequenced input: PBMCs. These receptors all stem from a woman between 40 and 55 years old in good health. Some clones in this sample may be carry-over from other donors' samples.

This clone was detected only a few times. The CDR3 DNA reads TGTGCCTGGAGCCCAGTCACTAGGGAACTGGGTTTTTACGAGCAGTACTTC. Its translation: CAWSPVTRELGFYEQYF. The rearrangement joins TRBV30 to TRBJ2-7; tentative D call: TRBD2 (5 bases). The CDR3 totals 17 residues. Between the trimmed V and J ends, which lost 3 bases and 4 bases, there was a span of 25 bases. In germline, CDR1 is GTSNPN, CDR2 SVGIG (reference sequence).

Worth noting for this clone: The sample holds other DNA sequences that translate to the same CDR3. The CDR3 is CASSLGQNYGYTF. The CDR3 DNA follows: TGTGCCAGCAGTCTCGGACAGAACTATGGCTACACCTTC. This chain uses TRBV28 with TRBJ1-2; maybe TRBD1 (6 bases). V lost 5 bases, J lost 2 bases, and 9 bases lay in between. CDR3 size: 13 residues. CDR1 MDHEN and CDR2 SYDVKM come from the germline V gene.

The CDR3 region is CASSVNGNTDTQYF. The CDR3 nucleotides read TGTGCCAGCAGCGTTAACGGGAACACAGATACGCAGTATTTT. The chain recombines TRBV7-8 with TRBJ2-3; TRBD2 is a possible D gene (5 bases). Germline-derived CDR1 and CDR2 are SGHVS and FQNEAQ. The CDR3 length is 14 residues. V dropped 5 bases and J dropped 2 bases, with 11 bases sitting between them.

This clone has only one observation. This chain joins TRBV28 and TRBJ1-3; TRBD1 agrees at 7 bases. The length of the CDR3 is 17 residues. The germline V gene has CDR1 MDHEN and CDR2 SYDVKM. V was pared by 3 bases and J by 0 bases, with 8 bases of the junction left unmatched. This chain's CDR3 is CASSFGQATSSGNTIYF. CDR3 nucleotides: TGTGCCAGCAGTTTTGGACAGGCTACGAGCTCTGGAAACACCATATATTTT.

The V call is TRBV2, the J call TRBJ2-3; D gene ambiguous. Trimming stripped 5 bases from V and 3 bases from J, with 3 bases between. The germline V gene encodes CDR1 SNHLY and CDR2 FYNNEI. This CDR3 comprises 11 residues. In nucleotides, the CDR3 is TGTGCCAGCAGTTTAACAGATACGCAGTATTTT. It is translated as CASSLTDTQYF.

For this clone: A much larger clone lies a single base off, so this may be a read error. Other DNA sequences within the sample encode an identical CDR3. The chain's CDR3 is CASSKDGTGGPYEQYF. In nucleotides, the CDR3 is TGTGCCAGCAGCAAAGATGGGACAGGGGGTCCTTACGAGCAGTATTTC. The rearrangement uses TRBV21-1 and TRBJ2-7; the listed D gene, TRBD1, was not tested against the DNA. TRBV21-1 corresponds to a pseudogene. CDR3 length: 16 residues.

The CDR3 region is CASSPDALGYEQYF. CDR3 bases: TGTGCCAGCAGCCCCGATGCGCTGGGGTACGAGCAGTACTTC. The rearrangement links TRBV4-2 to TRBJ2-7; D remains unclear. The V and J ends lost 4 bases and 4 bases respectively, with 14 bases between them. The CDR3 runs 14 residues. Per germline, CDR1 LGHNA and CDR2 YNFKEQ.

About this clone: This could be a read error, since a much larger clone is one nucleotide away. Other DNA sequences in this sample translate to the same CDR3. As DNA, the CDR3 is TGCGCCTGGACTGGCAGCACAGATACGCAGTATTTT. This encodes CAWTGSTDTQYF. The rearrangement uses TRBV30 and TRBJ2-3, with D possibly matching TRBD2 (5 bases). There are 12 residues in the CDR3. The germline gives CDR1 GTSNPN, CDR2 SVGIG (reference sequence).

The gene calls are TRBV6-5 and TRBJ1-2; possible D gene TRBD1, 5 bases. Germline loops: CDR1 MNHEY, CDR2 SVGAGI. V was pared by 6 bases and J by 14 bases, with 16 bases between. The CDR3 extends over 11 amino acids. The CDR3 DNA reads TGTGCCAGCAGGCCCCGCGGTGGGGGGACCTTC. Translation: CASRPRGGGTF.

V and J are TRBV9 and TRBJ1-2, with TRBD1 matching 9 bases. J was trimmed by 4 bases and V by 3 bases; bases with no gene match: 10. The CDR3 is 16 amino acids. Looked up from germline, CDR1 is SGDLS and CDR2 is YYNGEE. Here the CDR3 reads CASSATGQGLGYGYTF. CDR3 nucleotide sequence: TGTGCCAGCAGCGCCACGGGACAGGGACTCGGCTATGGCTACACCTTC.

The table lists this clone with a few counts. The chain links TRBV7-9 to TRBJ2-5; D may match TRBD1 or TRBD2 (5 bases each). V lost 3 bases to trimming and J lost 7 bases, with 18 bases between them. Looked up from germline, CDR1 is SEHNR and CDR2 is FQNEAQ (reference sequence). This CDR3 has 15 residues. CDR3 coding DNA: TGTGCCAGCAGCTTGGCTAGTGAGGGGCAGGGGACCCAGTACTTC. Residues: CASSLASEGQGTQYF.

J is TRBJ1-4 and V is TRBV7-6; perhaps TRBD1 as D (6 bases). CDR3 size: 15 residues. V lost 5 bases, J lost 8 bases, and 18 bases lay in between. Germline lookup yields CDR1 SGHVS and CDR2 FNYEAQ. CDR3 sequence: CASSQATGDGEKLFF. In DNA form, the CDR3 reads TGTGCCAGCAGCCAAGCGACAGGAGATGGCGAAAAACTGTTTTTT.

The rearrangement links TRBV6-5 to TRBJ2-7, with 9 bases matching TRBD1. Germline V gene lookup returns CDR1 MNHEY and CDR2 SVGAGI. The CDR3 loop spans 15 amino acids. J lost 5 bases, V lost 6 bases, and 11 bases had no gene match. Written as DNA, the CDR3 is TGTGCCAGCAGCCGCGCACCGGGACAGGGTAACGAGCAGTACTTC. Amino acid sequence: CASSRAPGQGNEQYF.

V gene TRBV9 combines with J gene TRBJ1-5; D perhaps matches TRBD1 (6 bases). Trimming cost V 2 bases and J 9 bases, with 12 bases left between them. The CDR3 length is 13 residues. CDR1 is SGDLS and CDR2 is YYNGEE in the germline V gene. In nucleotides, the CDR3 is TGTGCCAGCAGCGTCCAGGGGACCGGGCCCCAGCATTTT. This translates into CASSVQGTGPQHF.

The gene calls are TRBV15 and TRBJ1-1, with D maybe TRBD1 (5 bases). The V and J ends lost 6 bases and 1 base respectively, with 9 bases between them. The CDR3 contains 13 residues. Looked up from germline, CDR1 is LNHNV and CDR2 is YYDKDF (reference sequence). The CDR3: CATSLDKNTEAFF. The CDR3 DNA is TGTGCCACCAGTCTGGACAAGAACACTGAAGCTTTCTTT. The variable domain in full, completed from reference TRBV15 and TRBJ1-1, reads DAMVIQNPRYQVTQFGKPVTLSCSQTLNHNVMYWYQQKSSQAPKLLFHYYDKDFNNEADTPDNFQSRRPNTSFCFLDIRSPGLGDTAMYLCATSLDKNTEAFFGQGTRLTVV.

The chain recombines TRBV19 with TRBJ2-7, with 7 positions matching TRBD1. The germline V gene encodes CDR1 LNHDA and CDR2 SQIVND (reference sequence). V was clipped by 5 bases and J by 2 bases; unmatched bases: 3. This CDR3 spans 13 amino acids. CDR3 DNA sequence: TGTGCCAGTAGTTCCCAGGGGGCCTACGAGCAGTACTTC. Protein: CASSSQGAYEQYF.

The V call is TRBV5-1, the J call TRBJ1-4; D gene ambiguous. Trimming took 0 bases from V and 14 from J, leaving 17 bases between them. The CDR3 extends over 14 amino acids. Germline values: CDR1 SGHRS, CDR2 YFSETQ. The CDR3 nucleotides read TGCGCCAGCAGCTTGGACAGTTCCTCGAAAGGGCTGTTTTTT. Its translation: CASSLDSSSKGLFF.

The CDR3 loop reads CASSYDGGANYGYTF. In DNA form, the CDR3 reads TGTGCCAGCAGTTACGACGGGGGAGCTAACTATGGCTACACCTTC. The chain carries TRBV6-5 and TRBJ1-2, with a tentative D call TRBD1 (5 bases). V was trimmed by 2 bases and J by 0 bases, leaving 10 bases between them. This CDR3 has 15 residues. Germline CDR1 and CDR2: MNHEY and SVGAGI.

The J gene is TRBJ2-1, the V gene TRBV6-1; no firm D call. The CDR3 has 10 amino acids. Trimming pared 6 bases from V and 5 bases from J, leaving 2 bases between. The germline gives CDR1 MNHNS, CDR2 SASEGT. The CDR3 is CASRNNEQFF. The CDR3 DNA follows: TGTGCCAGCAGGAACAATGAGCAGTTCTTC.

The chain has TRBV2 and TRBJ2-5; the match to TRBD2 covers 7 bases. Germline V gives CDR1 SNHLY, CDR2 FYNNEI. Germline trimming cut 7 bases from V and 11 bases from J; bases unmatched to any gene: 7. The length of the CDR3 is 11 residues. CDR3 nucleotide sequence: TGTGCCAGCACCCGGGACTACCTGCAGTACTTC. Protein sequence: CASTRDYLQYF.

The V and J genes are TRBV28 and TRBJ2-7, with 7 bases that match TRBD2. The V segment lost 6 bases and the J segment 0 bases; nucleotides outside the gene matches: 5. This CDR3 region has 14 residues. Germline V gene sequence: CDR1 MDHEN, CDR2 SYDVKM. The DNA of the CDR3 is TGTGCCAGCAGACTTCGGGAGGTCTCCTACGAGCAGTACTTC. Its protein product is CASRLREVSYEQYF.

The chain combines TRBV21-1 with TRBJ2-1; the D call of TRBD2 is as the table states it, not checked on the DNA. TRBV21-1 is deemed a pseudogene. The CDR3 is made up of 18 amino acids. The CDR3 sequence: CASSSHRLAGGQDNEQFF. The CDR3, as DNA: TGTGCCAGCAGCTCTCACCGACTAGCGGGAGGGCAGGACAATGAGCAGTTCTTC.

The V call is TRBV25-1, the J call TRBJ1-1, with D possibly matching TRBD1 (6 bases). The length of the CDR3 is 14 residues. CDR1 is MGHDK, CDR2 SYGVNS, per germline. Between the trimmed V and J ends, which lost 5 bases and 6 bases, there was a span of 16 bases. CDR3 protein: CASSLPGGRPEAFF. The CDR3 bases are TGTGCCAGCAGTTTACCGGGGGGGCGGCCTGAAGCTTTCTTT.

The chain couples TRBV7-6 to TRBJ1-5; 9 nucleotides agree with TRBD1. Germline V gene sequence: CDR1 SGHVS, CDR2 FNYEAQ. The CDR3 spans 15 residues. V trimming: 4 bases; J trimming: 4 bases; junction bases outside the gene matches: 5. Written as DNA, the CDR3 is TGTGCCAGCAGCTCCGGGACAGGGTATAATCAGCCCCAGCATTTT. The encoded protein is CASSSGTGYNQPQHF.

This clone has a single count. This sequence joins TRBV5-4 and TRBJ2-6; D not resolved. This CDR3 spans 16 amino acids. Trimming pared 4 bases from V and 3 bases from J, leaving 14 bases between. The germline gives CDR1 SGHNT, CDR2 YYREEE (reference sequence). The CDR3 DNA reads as TGTGCCAGCAGCAATACCCCCGGGTTTGGGGCCAACGTCCTGACTTTC. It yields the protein CASSNTPGFGANVLTF.

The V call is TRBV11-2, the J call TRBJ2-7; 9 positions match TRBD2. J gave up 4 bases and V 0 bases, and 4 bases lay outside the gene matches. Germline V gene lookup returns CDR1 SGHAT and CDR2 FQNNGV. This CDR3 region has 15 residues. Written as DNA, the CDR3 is TGTGCCAGCAGCTTAGAGCCTAGCGGGATATACGAGCAGTACTTC. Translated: CASSLEPSGIYEQYF.